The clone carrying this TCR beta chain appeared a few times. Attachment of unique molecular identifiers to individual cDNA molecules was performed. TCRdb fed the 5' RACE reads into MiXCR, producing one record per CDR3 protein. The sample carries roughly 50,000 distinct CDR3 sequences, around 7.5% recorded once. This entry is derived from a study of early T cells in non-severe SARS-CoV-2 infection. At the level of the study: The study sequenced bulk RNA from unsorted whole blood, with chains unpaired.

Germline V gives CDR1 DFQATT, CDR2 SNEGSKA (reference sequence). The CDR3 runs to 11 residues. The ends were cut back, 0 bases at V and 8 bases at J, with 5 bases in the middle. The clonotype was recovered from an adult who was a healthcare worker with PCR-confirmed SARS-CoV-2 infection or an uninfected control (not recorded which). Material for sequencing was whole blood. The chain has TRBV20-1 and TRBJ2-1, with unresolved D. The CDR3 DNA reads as TGCAGTGCTAGAGATCCTTATGAGCAGTTCTTC. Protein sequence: CSARDPYEQFF.